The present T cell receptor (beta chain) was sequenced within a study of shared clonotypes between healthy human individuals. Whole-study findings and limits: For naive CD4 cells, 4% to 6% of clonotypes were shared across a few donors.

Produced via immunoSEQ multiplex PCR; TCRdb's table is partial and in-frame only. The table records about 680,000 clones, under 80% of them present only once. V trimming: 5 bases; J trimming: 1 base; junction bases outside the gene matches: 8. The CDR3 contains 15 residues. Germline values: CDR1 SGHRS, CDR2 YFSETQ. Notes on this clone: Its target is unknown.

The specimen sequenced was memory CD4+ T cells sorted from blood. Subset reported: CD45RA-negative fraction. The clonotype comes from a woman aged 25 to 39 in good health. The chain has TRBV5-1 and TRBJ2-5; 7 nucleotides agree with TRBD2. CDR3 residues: CASSFRLASQETQYF. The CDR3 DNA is TGCGCCAGCAGTTTCCGACTAGCATCCCAAGAGACCCAGTACTTC.